These 22 T cell receptor beta chains were all obtained from the same sample, sequenced in a study of OX40 agonist ivuxolimab in advanced cancers. Profiling relied on immunoSEQ multiplex PCR, and the TCRdb table lists in-frame clones only, not all of them. This sample has around 50,000 clones, with roughly 90% found just once. The sample consisted of CD4+ or CD8+ T cells sorted from blood, taken in a trial of the OX40 agonist ivuxolimab. The receptors come from an adult with an advanced solid tumor such as melanoma, head and neck, liver or kidney cancer.

The chain combines TRBV7-8 with TRBJ1-2, with a tentative D call TRBD1 (5 bases). CDR1 SGHVS and CDR2 FQNEAQ come from the germline V gene. The V end was cut by 1 base, the J end by 7 bases, with 10 bases between. CDR3 length: 13 amino acids. The CDR3 here is CASSLVGPGGYTF. CDR3 in DNA: TGTGCCAGCAGCTTAGTGGGACCGGGTGGCTACACCTTC.

The V and J genes are TRBV7-9 and TRBJ2-1; 12 bases fit TRBD2. V was clipped by 1 base and J by 4 bases; unmatched bases: 5. There are 17 residues in the CDR3. Germline V gene lookup returns CDR1 SEHNR and CDR2 FQNEAQ (reference sequence). Written as DNA, the CDR3 is TGTGCCAGCAGCTTAGGAGGACTAGCGGGAATTTACAATGAGCAGTTCTTC. Its protein product is CASSLGGLAGIYNEQFF.

V is TRBV14 and J is TRBJ2-7; TRBD2 aligns across 9 bases. J lost 6 bases, V lost 3 bases, and 9 bases had no gene match. Germline lookup yields CDR1 SGHDN and CDR2 FVKESK. This CDR3 is built from 15 residues. The CDR3 DNA is TGTGCCAGCAGCCAGGGTGCGGGAGGGCCGGCCGAGCAGTACTTC. Protein: CASSQGAGGPAEQYF.

The chain links TRBV6-6 to TRBJ2-7; TRBD2 matches 7 bases. CDR1 and CDR2 (germline): MNHNY, SVGAGI (reference sequence). This CDR3 has 15 amino acids. The J segment lost 3 bases and the V segment lost 2 bases, leaving 7 bases of the junction unmatched. The CDR3 nucleotides are TGTGCCAGCAGTTACGAGGGCGGGAGTCACTACGAGCAGTACTTC. Translated: CASSYEGGSHYEQYF.

This chain connects TRBV18 to TRBJ1-4; D ambiguous. The germline V gene has CDR1 KGHSH and CDR2 LQKENI. V was shortened by 2 bases and J by 3 bases, with 7 bases between the two germline ends. This CDR3 comprises 14 residues. CDR3 in DNA: TGTGCCAGCTCACCAGGGATGGCTAATGAAAAACTGTTTTTT. Translated: CASSPGMANEKLFF.

This clone was recorded a few times. The V call is TRBV11-2, the J call TRBJ2-1, with 8 bases fitting TRBD1. J lost 6 bases, V lost 5 bases, and 3 bases had no gene match. CDR1 is SGHAT and CDR2 is FQNNGV in the germline V gene. This CDR3 has 13 residues. The CDR3 here is CASSIGQGNEQFF. Written as DNA, the CDR3 is TGTGCCAGCAGCATAGGACAGGGCAATGAGCAGTTCTTC.

The chain couples TRBV5-8 to TRBJ2-4; D assignment may be TRBD1 or TRBD2 (7 bases each). The V gene's germline CDR1 is SGHTS and CDR2 YDEGEE. This CDR3 region has 14 residues. Trimming removed 4 bases from V and 9 bases from J, with 17 bases in between. The CDR3 region has the DNA TGTGCCAGCAGCCGCAGGGGGGGCGCGGGCATTCAGTACTTC. Translated, it gives CASSRRGGAGIQYF.

Comments on this clone: Within the sample, other DNA sequences also encode this same CDR3. The chain has TRBV6-1 and TRBJ1-2; D may be TRBD1 (6 bases). V was cut by 0 bases and J by 8 bases, with 13 bases left in between. The CDR3 runs to 14 residues. Germline values: CDR1 MNHNS, CDR2 SASEGT. CDR3 amino acids: CASSEAGGAGGYTF. CDR3 nucleotides: TGTGCCAGCAGTGAAGCGGGGGGCGCAGGAGGCTACACCTTC.

This sequence joins TRBV15 and TRBJ2-7; TRBD1 agrees at 8 bases. Unmatched junction bases numbered 12, after V lost 1 base and J lost 4 bases. Germline V lookup: CDR1 LNHNV, CDR2 YYDKDF (reference sequence). The CDR3 consists of 17 residues. The CDR3 sequence is CATSRGLEGQGYYEQYF. The DNA of the CDR3 is TGTGCCACCAGCAGAGGGCTAGAAGGACAGGGATATTACGAGCAGTACTTC.

V gene TRBV29-1 combines with J gene TRBJ2-7; D not certain. The CDR3 has 14 amino acids. Germline lookup yields CDR1 SQVTM and CDR2 ANQGSEA. V shed 6 bases and J shed 7 bases, with 22 bases lying between them. The CDR3 here is CSVQPDNTPREQYF. CDR3 sequence (DNA): TGCAGCGTCCAACCCGACAATACCCCACGAGAGCAGTACTTC.

This chain joins TRBV18 and TRBJ2-5, with D perhaps TRBD2 (6 bases). The V end was cut by 3 bases, the J end by 2 bases, with 10 bases between. Per germline, CDR1 KGHSH and CDR2 LQKENI. The CDR3 length is 14 residues. CDR3 DNA: TGTGCCAGCTCACCCGGGAGTATTCAAGAGACCCAGTACTTC. Translating it yields CASSPGSIQETQYF. The full variable domain, rest sourced from reference TRBV18 and TRBJ2-5, is NAGVMQNPRHLVRRRGQEARLRCSPMKGHSHVYWYRQLPEEGLKFMVYLQKENIIDESGMPKERFSAEFPKEGPSILRIQQVVRGDSAAYFCASSPGSIQETQYFGPGTRLLVL.

The gene calls are TRBV2 and TRBJ1-4; a weak D match, TRBD1 (6 bases). This CDR3 has 15 amino acids. Germline V gives CDR1 SNHLY, CDR2 FYNNEI. V was clipped by 6 bases and J by 7 bases, with 18 bases between them. In DNA, the CDR3 is TGTGCCAGCAGGGGCCGGAGGACAGCACCTGAAAAACTGTTTTTT. As protein: CASRGRRTAPEKLFF.

The chain joins TRBV5-5 to TRBJ2-1; D not certain. Trimming left V 2 bases short and J 2 bases short, with 11 bases between. The germline CDR1 and CDR2 sequences are SGHKS and YYEKEE (reference sequence). The CDR3 contains 15 residues. CDR3 DNA sequence: TGTGCCAGCAGCTTATTGCGGTTTACCTACAATGAGCAGTTCTTC. Encoded protein: CASSLLRFTYNEQFF.

The chain employs TRBV2 and TRBJ2-7; 10 bases agree with TRBD1. Looked up from germline, CDR1 is SNHLY and CDR2 is FYNNEI. This CDR3 contains 15 residues. V gave up 6 bases and J gave up 3 bases; unmatched junction bases: 8. CDR3 bases: TGTGCCAGCAGCCTTCGGACAGGGGGGTACTACGAGCAGTACTTC. Translation: CASSLRTGGYYEQYF. Full variable domain (missing parts from reference TRBV2 and TRBJ2-7): EPEVTQTPSHQVTQMGQEVILRCVPISNHLYFYWYRQILGQKVEFLVSFYNNEISEKSEIFDDQFSVERPDGSNFTLKIRSTKLEDSAMYFCASSLRTGGYYEQYFGPGTRLTVT.

This chain links TRBV5-6 with TRBJ2-5; 10 bases are shared with TRBD1. This CDR3 comprises 13 residues. The V segment lost 9 bases and the J segment 5 bases; nucleotides outside the gene matches: 7. Germline lookup yields CDR1 SGHDT and CDR2 YYEEEE. The chain's CDR3 is CATGTGVFETQYF. The CDR3 nucleotides read TGTGCCACCGGGACAGGGGTCTTTGAGACCCAGTACTTC.

The chain has TRBV28 and TRBJ2-2; TRBD1 aligns across 7 bases. Germline-derived CDR1 and CDR2 are MDHEN and SYDVKM. V lost 5 bases and J lost 0; bases outside the gene matches: 3. The CDR3 covers 15 residues. The CDR3 sequence: CASSGTEANTGELFF. In DNA form, the CDR3 reads TGTGCCAGCAGTGGGACAGAGGCGAACACCGGGGAGCTGTTTTTT.

This clone appeared a few times. The chain employs TRBV11-1 and TRBJ1-1; a possible D gene is TRBD1 (5 bases). This CDR3 has 14 amino acids. Germline CDR1 is SGHAT and CDR2 is FQDESV (reference sequence). V gave up 5 bases and J gave up 4 bases, with 14 bases separating them. The CDR3: CASSRGEGGTEAFF. The CDR3 DNA reads TGTGCCAGCAGCCGGGGGGAGGGTGGCACTGAAGCTTTCTTT.

The chain carries TRBV30 and TRBJ1-2; 9 bases are shared with TRBD1. J was trimmed by 6 bases and V by 5 bases; bases with no gene match: 10. The germline CDR1 and CDR2 sequences are GTSNPN and SVGIG (reference sequence). This CDR3 spans 14 amino acids. The CDR3 region has the DNA TGTGCCTGGCAGGGACAGGGCCCCCTTCATGGCTACACCTTC. Protein: CAWQGQGPLHGYTF.

The J gene is TRBJ2-5, the V gene TRBV2, with D unclear. V shed 3 bases and J shed 5 bases, with 10 bases lying between them. Germline V gene data show CDR1 as SNHLY and CDR2 as FYNNEI. The CDR3 is made up of 13 amino acids. The CDR3: CASSDGVPETQYF. Here the CDR3 DNA reads TGTGCCAGCAGTGATGGGGTTCCGGAGACCCAGTACTTC.

V gene TRBV11-3 combines with J gene TRBJ2-1; unclear D gene. The ends were cut back, 5 bases at V and 5 bases at J, with 10 bases in the middle. The CDR3 runs 13 residues. Germline values: CDR1 SGHNT, CDR2 YENEEA. The CDR3, as DNA: TGTGCCAGCAGCGCCACTGACGACAATGAGCAGTTCTTC. Its translation: CASSATDDNEQFF.

This clone showed up just once. J is TRBJ2-5 and V is TRBV7-2, with TRBD2 identical over 10 bases. CDR1 is SGHTA and CDR2 is FQGNSA in the germline V gene. V lost 4 bases to trimming and J lost 4 bases; unmatched junction nucleotides: 6. The CDR3 runs to 15 residues. The CDR3, as DNA: TGTGCCAGCAGCTCCGCTAGCGGGAGCGGAGAGACCCAGTACTTC. It codes for CASSSASGSGETQYF.

J is TRBJ1-5 and V is TRBV6-1; 9 bases are shared with TRBD1. V lost 4 bases and J lost 5; bases outside the gene matches: 12. The germline V gene encodes CDR1 MNHNS and CDR2 SASEGT. The CDR3 has 17 residues. CDR3: CASSGKGGTGLHQPQHF. CDR3 coding DNA: TGTGCCAGCAGTGGAAAGGGGGGGACAGGGTTGCATCAGCCCCAGCATTTT.